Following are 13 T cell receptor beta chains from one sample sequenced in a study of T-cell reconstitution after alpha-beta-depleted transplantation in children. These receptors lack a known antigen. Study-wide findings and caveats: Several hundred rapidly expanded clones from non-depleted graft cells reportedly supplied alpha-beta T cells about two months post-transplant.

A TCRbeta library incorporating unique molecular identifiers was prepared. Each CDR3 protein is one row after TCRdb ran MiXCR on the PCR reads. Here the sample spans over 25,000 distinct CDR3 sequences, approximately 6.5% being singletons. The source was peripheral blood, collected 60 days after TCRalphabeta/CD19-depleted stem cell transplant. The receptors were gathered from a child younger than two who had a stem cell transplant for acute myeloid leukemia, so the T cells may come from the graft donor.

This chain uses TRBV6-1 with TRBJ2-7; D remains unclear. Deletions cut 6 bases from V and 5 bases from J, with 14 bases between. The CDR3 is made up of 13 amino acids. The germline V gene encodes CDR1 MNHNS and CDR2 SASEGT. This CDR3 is CASREEQADEQYF. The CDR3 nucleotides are TGTGCCAGCAGAGAGGAGCAGGCGGACGAGCAGTACTTC.

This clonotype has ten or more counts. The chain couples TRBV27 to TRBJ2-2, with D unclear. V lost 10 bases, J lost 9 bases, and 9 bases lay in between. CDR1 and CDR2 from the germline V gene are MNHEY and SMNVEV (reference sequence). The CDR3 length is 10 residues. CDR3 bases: TGTGCCACCTGGTTCCGGGAGCTGTTTTTT. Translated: CATWFRELFF.

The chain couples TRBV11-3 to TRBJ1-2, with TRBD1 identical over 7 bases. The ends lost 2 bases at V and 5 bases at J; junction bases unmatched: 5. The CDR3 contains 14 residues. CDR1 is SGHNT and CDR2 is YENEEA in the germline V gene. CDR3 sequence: CASSLPTGRYGYTF. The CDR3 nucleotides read TGTGCCAGCAGCTTACCGACAGGGAGGTATGGCTACACCTTC.

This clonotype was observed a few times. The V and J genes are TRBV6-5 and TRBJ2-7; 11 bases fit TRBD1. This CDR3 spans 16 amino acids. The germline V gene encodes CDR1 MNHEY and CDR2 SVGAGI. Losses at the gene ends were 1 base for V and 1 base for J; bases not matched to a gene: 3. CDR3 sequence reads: CASSYWGTGGSYEQYF. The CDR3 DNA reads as TGTGCCAGCAGTTACTGGGGGACAGGGGGGTCCTACGAGCAGTACTTC.

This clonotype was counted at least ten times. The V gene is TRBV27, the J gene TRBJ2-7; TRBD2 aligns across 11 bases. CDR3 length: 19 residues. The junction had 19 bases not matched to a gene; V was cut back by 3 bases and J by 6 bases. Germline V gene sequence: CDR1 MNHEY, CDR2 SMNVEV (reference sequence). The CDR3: CASSFLPFSGRAAGSEQYF. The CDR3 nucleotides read TGTGCCAGCAGTTTCCTCCCGTTTAGCGGGAGGGCCGCGGGATCCGAGCAGTACTTC.

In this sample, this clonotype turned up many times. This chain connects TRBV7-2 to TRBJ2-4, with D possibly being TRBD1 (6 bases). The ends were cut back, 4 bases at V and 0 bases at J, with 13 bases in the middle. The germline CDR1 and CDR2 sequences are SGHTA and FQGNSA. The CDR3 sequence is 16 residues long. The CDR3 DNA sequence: TGTGCCAGCAGCTCCTGGACAGATCTAGCCAAAAACATTCAGTACTTC. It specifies CASSSWTDLAKNIQYF.

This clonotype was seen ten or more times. For the CDR3, the DNA is TGTGCCAGCAGGGGACAGGGAAGTTACGAGCAGTACTTC. Protein product: CASRGQGSYEQYF. V and J are TRBV7-9 and TRBJ2-7, with 9 bases identical to TRBD1. The trim removed 6 bases at V and 4 bases at J, leaving 4 bases unmatched. Germline V gene sequence: CDR1 SEHNR, CDR2 FQNEAQ (reference sequence). The CDR3 has 13 amino acids.

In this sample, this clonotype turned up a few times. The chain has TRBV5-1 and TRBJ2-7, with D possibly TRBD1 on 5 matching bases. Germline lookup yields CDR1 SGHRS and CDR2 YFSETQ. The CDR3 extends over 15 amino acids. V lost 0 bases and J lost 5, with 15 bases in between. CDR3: CASSLAARAVNEQYF. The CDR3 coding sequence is TGCGCCAGCAGCTTGGCGGCCAGGGCAGTCAACGAGCAGTACTTC.

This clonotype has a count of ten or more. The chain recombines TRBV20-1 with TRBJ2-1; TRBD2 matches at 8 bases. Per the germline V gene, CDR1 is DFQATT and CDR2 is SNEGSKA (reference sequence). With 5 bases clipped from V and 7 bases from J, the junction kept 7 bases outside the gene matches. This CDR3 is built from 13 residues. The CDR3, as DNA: TGCAGTGCTCCGCGGACTAGCTTGAATGAGCAGTTCTTC. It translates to CSAPRTSLNEQFF.

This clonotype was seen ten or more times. CDR3: CASSLGRNTEAFF. DNA of the CDR3: TGTGCCAGCAGCTTAGGGCGAAACACTGAAGCTTTCTTT. V usage is TRBV7-9 and J usage is TRBJ1-1; D unclear. The CDR3 covers 13 residues. Trimming removed 1 base at V and 2 bases at J, with 5 bases between. In germline, CDR1 is SEHNR, CDR2 FQNEAQ (reference sequence).

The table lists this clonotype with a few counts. CDR3 DNA: TGTGCCAGCAGCTCTGACTACTACAACTACGAGCAGTACTTC. Protein sequence: CASSSDYYNYEQYF. V is TRBV11-1 and J is TRBJ2-7; tentative D call: TRBD2 (5 bases). Germline CDR1 is SGHAT and CDR2 is FQDESV (reference sequence). V lost 4 bases to trimming and J lost 3 bases, with 13 bases between them. This CDR3 spans 14 amino acids.

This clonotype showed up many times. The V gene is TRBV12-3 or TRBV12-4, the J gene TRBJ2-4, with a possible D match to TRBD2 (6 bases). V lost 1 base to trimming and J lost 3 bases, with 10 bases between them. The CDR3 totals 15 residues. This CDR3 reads CASSLGGLDKNIQYF. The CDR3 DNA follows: TGTGCCAGCAGTTTAGGGGGACTGGACAAAAACATTCAGTACTTC.

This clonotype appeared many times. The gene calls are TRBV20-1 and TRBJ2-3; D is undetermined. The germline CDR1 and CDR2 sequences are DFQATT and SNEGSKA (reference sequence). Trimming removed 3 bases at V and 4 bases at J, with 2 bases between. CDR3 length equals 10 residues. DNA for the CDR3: TGCAGTGCTAGCTCAGATACGCAGTATTTT. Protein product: CSASSDTQYF.